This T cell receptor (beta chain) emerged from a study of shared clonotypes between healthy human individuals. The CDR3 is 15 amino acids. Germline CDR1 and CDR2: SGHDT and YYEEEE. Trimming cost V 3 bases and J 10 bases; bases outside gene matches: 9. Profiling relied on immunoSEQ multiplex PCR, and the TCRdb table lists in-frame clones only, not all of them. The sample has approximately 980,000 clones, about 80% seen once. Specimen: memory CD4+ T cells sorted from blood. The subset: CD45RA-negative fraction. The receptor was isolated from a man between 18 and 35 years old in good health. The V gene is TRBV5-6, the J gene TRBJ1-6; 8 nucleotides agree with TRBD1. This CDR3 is CASSSYSGQGSPLHF. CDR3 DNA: TGTGCCAGCAGCTCCTACTCCGGACAGGGCTCACCCCTCCACTTT. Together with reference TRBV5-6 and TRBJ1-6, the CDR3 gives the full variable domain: DAGVTQSPTHLIKTRGQQVTLRCSPKSGHDTVSWYQQALGQGPQFIFQYYEEEERQRGNFPDRFSGHQFPNYSSELNVNALLLGDSALYLCASSSYSGQGSPLHFGNGTRLTVT.